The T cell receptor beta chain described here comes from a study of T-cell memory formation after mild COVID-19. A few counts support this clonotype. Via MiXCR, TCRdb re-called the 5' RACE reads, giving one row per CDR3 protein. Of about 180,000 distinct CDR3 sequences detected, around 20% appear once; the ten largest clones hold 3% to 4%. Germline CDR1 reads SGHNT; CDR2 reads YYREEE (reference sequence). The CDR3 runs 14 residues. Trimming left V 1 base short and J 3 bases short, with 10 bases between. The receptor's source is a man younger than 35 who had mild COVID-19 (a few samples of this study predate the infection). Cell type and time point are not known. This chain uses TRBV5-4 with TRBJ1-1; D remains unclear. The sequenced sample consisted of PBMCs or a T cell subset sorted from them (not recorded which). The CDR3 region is CASSLFPGDTEAFF. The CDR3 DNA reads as TGTGCCAGCAGCTTGTTTCCCGGGGACACTGAAGCTTTCTTT.